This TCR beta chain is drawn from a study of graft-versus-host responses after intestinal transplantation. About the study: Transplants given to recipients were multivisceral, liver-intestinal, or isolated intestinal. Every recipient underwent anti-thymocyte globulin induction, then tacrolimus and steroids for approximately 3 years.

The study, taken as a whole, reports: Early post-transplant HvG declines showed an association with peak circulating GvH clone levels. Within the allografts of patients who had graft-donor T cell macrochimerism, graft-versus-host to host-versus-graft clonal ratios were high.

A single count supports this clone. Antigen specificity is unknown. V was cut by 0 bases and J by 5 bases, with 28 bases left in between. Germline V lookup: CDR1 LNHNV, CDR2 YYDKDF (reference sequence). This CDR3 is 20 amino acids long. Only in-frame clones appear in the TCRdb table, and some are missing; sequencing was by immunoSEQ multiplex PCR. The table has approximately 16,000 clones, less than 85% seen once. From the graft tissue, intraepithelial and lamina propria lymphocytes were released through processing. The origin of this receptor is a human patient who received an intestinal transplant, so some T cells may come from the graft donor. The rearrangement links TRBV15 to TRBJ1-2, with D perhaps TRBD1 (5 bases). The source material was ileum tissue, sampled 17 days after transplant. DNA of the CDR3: TGTGCCACCAGCAGAGATCACCGTGGGGGTTACCCATACATAAGGTATGGCTACACCTTC. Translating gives CATSRDHRGGYPYIRYGYTF.